These 13 T cell receptor beta chains share one sample of origin, sequenced in a study of beta chain features in type 1 diabetes. Expressed TCRB transcripts were sequenced because the isolated RNA had all been reverse transcribed beforehand. This table comes from immunoSEQ multiplex PCR, and its TCRdb copy is limited to in-frame clones, with some not included. Of under 950,000 clones in the sample, 15% to 20% were seen once. The specimen was naive CD4+ T cells from blood. Source of these receptors: a young woman in good health.

This clone was observed a few times. The chain joins TRBV19 to TRBJ2-7; maybe TRBD1 (6 bases). V was cut by 5 bases and J by 3 bases, with 11 bases left in between. The CDR3 contains 13 residues. Germline V gene data show CDR1 as LNHDA and CDR2 as SQIVND (reference sequence). The CDR3 DNA follows: TGTGCCAGTAGTCAGGGGCGCATCTACGAGCAGTACTTC. This codes for CASSQGRIYEQYF.

With respect to this clone: The sample holds other DNA sequences that translate to the same CDR3. V and J are TRBV7-2 and TRBJ2-7; TRBD2 matches 7 bases. Germline lookup yields CDR1 SGHTA and CDR2 FQGNSA. Trimming at V came to 1 base and at J to 3 bases, leaving 3 bases not matched to a gene. CDR3 length: 14 residues. The CDR3 DNA follows: TGTGCCAGCAGCTTAGGGCGGGAGTACTACGAGCAGTACTTC. Translating gives CASSLGREYYEQYF. Together with reference TRBV7-2 and TRBJ2-7, the CDR3 gives the full variable domain: GAGVSQSPSNKVTEKGKDVELRCDPISGHTALYWYRQSLGQGLEFLIYFQGNSAPDKSGLPSDRFSAERTGGSVSTLTIQRTQQEDSAVYLCASSLGREYYEQYFGPGTRLTVT.

This clone has a handful of counts. The chain employs TRBV13 and TRBJ2-7; 11 bases agree with TRBD1. Germline loops: CDR1 PRHDT, CDR2 FYEKMQ (reference sequence). The CDR3 is made up of 15 amino acids. After removal of 1 base from V and 4 bases from J, the junction contained 3 bases not matched to a gene. CDR3 sequence: CASSLAGTGGYEQYF. The CDR3 DNA sequence: TGTGCCAGCAGCTTAGCAGGGACAGGGGGATACGAGCAGTACTTC.

The V and J genes are TRBV2 and TRBJ2-3, with TRBD2 matching over 7 bases. The ends lost 4 bases at V and 0 bases at J; junction bases unmatched: 10. The germline CDR1 and CDR2 sequences are SNHLY and FYNNEI. CDR3 length equals 17 residues. This CDR3 reads CASSVSKRDRSTDTQYF. The CDR3 DNA reads TGTGCCAGCAGTGTATCTAAGCGGGACCGTAGCACAGATACGCAGTATTTT.

The CDR3: CASSPKQGEQYF. CDR3 coding DNA: TGTGCCAGCTCACCAAAACAGGGAGAGCAGTACTTC. This rearrangement joins TRBV18 to TRBJ2-7; possible D gene TRBD1, 6 bases. Trimming took off 2 bases at V and 7 bases at J, with 9 bases between the two ends. There are 12 residues in the CDR3. Germline-derived CDR1 and CDR2 are KGHSH and LQKENI.

CDR3 sequence reads: CASSVGTAYYTGELFF. The CDR3 DNA reads as TGTGCCAGCAGCGTAGGGACAGCCTACTACACCGGGGAGCTGTTTTTT. The V call is TRBV9, the J call TRBJ2-2, with D possibly matching TRBD1 (6 bases). The germline gives CDR1 SGDLS, CDR2 YYNGEE. CDR3 length: 16 amino acids. Trimming removed 0 bases at V and 3 bases at J, with 12 bases between.

The chain is built from TRBV29-1 and TRBJ2-1; D is unresolved. The germline gives CDR1 SQVTM, CDR2 ANQGSEA. CDR3 length: 14 amino acids. Trimming pared 1 base from V and 1 base from J, leaving 8 bases between. CDR3 sequence (DNA): TGCAGCGTTGAAGGCCGGTCATCCTACAATGAGCAGTTCTTC. Its translation is CSVEGRSSYNEQFF.

This sequence joins TRBV19 and TRBJ2-2; a weak D match, TRBD2 (5 bases). Germline lookup yields CDR1 LNHDA and CDR2 SQIVND (reference sequence). V was cut by 3 bases and J by 1 base, with 12 bases left in between. This CDR3 spans 16 amino acids. The CDR3 bases are TGTGCCAGTAGTATGCGGACTGGTTGGAACACCGGGGAGCTGTTTTTT. This sequence encodes CASSMRTGWNTGELFF.

Turning to this clone: Distinct nucleotide sequences in the sample also encode this CDR3. The chain has TRBV28 and TRBJ1-2; D is unclear. V was cut by 3 bases and J by 4 bases, with 12 bases left in between. This CDR3 is 14 amino acids long. Germline values: CDR1 MDHEN, CDR2 SYDVKM. The CDR3 region has the DNA TGTGCCAGCAGTTTGGGAGGGAGAGGCTATGGCTACACCTTC. Its protein is CASSLGGRGYGYTF.

The chain recombines TRBV27 with TRBJ1-2, with D possibly being TRBD1 (6 bases). This CDR3 spans 13 amino acids. Germline V gene lookup returns CDR1 MNHEY and CDR2 SMNVEV (reference sequence). V was trimmed by 3 bases and J by 7 bases, leaving 12 bases between them. In nucleotides, the CDR3 is TGTGCCAGCAGTTTGTCGGGGGCGGGTGGCTACACCTTC. It yields the protein CASSLSGAGGYTF.

The chain uses TRBV7-3 and TRBJ2-1, with 9 bases identical to TRBD2. The junction had 10 bases not matched to a gene; V was cut back by 2 bases and J by 8 bases. The CDR3 has 16 residues. The germline V gene has CDR1 SGHTA and CDR2 FQGTGA. The CDR3 DNA follows: TGTGCCAGCAGCTTATATTCTAGCGGGAAAGGTGATGAGCAGTTCTTC. This encodes CASSLYSSGKGDEQFF.

This clone appeared a few times. The gene calls are TRBV18 and TRBJ2-5, with 14 bases that match TRBD2. The junction had 2 bases not matched to a gene; V was cut back by 3 bases and J by 5 bases. The length of the CDR3 is 15 residues. The germline CDR1 and CDR2 sequences are KGHSH and LQKENI. The CDR3 here is CASSPGTSGSETQYF. CDR3 bases: TGTGCCAGCTCACCTGGGACTAGCGGGAGTGAGACCCAGTACTTC.

This clone appeared a few times. The gene calls are TRBV7-2 and TRBJ2-1; 8 nucleotides line up with TRBD2. Germline-derived CDR1 and CDR2 are SGHTA and FQGNSA. The CDR3 spans 17 residues. Trimming removed 6 bases from V and 1 base from J; junction bases left unmatched: 11. This CDR3 is CASSHWRGRRSYNEQFF. For the CDR3, the DNA is TGTGCCAGCAGTCATTGGCGCGGGAGGAGATCCTACAATGAGCAGTTCTTC.